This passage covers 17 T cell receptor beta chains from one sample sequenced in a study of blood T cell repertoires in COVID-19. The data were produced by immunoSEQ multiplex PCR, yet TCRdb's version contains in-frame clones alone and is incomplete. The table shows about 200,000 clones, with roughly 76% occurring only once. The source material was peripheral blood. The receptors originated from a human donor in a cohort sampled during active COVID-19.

This chain's CDR3 is CASSQGNRDRVETQYF. The CDR3 DNA reads TGCGCCAGCAGCCAAGGGAACCGGGACAGGGTGGAGACCCAGTACTTC. The rearrangement links TRBV4-3 to TRBJ2-5; TRBD1 agrees at 9 bases. CDR1 is LGHNA and CDR2 is YSLEER in the germline V gene. The CDR3 extends over 16 amino acids. V lost 1 base to trimming and J lost 5 bases; unmatched junction nucleotides: 8.

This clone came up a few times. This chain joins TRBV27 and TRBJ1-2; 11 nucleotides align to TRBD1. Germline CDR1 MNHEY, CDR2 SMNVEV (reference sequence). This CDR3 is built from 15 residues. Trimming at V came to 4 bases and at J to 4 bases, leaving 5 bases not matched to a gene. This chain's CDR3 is CASSSRTGGGYGYTF. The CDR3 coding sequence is TGTGCCAGCAGTTCCAGGACAGGGGGCGGCTATGGCTACACCTTC.

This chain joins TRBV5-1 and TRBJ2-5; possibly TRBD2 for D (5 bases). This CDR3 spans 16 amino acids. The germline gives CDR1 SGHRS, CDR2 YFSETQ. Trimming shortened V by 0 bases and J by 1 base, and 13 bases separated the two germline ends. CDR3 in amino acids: CASSLASQSGQETQYF. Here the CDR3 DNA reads TGCGCCAGCAGCTTGGCCTCCCAAAGCGGCCAAGAGACCCAGTACTTC.

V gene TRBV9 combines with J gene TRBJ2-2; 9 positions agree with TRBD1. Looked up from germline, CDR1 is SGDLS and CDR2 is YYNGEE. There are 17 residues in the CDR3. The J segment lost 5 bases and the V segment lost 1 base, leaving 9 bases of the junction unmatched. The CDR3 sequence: CASSVPTGQGSTGELFF. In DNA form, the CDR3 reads TGTGCCAGCAGCGTACCTACCGGACAGGGGAGTACCGGGGAGCTGTTTTTT.

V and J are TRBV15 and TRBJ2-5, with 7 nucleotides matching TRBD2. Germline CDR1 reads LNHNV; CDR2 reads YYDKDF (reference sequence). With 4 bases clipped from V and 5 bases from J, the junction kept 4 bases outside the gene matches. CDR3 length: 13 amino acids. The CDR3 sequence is CATSTWGGETQYF. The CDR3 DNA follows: TGTGCCACCAGCACATGGGGGGGGGAGACCCAGTACTTC.

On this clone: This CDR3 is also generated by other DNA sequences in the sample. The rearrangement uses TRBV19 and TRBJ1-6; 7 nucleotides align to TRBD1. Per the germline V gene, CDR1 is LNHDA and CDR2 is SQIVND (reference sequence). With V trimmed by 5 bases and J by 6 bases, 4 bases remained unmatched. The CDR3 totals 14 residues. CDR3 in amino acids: CASSGGQLNSPLHF. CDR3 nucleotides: TGTGCCAGTAGTGGGGGACAGCTTAATTCACCCCTCCACTTT.

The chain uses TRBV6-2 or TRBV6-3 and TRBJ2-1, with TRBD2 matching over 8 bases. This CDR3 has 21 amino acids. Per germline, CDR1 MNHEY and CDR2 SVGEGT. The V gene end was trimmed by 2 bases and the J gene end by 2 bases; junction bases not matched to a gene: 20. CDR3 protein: CASSYPDVPYSGGLTYNEQFF. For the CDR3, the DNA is TGTGCCAGCAGTTACCCTGATGTACCCTACAGCGGGGGCCTTACCTACAATGAGCAGTTCTTC.

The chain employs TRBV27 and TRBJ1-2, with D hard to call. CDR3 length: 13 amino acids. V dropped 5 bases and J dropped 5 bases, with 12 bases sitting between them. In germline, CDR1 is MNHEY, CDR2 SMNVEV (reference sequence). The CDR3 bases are TGTGCCAGCAGTCCTGCGACACATTATGGCTACACCTTC. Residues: CASSPATHYGYTF.

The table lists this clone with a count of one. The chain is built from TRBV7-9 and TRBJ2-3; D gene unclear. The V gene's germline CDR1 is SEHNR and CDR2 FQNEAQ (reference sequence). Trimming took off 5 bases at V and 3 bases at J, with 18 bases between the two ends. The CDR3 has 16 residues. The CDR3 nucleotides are TGTGCCAGCAGCCCTATTTTCAAGTCGAGGACAGATACGCAGTATTTT. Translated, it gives CASSPIFKSRTDTQYF.

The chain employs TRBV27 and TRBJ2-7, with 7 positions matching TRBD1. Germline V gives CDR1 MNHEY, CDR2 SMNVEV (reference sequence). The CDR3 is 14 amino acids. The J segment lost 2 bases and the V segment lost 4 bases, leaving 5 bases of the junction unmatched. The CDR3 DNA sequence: TGTGCCAGCAGTTCCCGGGACAGCACCTACGAGCAGTACTTC. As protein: CASSSRDSTYEQYF.

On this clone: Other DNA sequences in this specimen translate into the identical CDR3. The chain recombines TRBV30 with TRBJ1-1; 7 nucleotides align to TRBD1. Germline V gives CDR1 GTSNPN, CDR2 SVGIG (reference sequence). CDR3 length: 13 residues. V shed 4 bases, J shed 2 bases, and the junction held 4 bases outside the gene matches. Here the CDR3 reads CAWNLGGNTEAFF. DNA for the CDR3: TGTGCCTGGAATCTAGGGGGCAACACTGAAGCTTTCTTT.

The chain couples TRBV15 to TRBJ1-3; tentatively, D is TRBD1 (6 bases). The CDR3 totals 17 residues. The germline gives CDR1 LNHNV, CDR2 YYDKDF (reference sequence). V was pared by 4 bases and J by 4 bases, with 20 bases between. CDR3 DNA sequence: TGTGCCACCAGCAACTGGCCCGTGCGGGGGCTAGGAAACACCATATATTTT. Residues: CATSNWPVRGLGNTIYF. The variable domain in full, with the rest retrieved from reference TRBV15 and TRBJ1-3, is DAMVIQNPRYQVTQFGKPVTLSCSQTLNHNVMYWYQQKSSQAPKLLFHYYDKDFNNEADTPDNFQSRRPNTSFCFLDIRSPGLGDTAMYLCATSNWPVRGLGNTIYFGEGSWLTVV.

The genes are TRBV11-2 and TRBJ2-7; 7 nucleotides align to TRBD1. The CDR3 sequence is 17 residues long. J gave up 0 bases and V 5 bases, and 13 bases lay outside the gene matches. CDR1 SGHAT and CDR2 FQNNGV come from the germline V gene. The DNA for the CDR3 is TGTGCCAGCAGCCCTAGCATTGGGACAGTTTTCTCCTACGAGCAGTACTTC. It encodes CASSPSIGTVFSYEQYF.

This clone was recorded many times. CDR3 nucleotide sequence: TGTGCCAGCAGTCCGTGGGCCCAATATCCCCTCCAAATCGAGCAGTACTTC. As protein: CASSPWAQYPLQIEQYF. The rearrangement links TRBV6-6 to TRBJ2-7, with unresolved D. This CDR3 comprises 17 residues. Germline values: CDR1 MNHNY, CDR2 SVGAGI (reference sequence). V lost 5 bases, J lost 6 bases, and 26 bases lay in between.

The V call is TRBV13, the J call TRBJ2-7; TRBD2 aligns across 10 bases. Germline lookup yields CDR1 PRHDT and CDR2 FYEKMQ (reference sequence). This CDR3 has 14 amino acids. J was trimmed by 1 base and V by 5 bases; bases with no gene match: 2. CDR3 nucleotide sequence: TGTGCCAGCAGCCGTAGCGGGAGGTCCTACGAGCAGTACTTC. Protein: CASSRSGRSYEQYF.

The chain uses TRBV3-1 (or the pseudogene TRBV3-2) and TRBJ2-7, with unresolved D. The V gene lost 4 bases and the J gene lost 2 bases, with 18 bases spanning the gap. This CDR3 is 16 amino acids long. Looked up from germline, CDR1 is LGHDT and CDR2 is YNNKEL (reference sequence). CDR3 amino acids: CASSRPFPRSPYEQYF. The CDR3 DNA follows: TGTGCCAGCAGCCGCCCATTTCCCCGAAGCCCCTACGAGCAGTACTTC.

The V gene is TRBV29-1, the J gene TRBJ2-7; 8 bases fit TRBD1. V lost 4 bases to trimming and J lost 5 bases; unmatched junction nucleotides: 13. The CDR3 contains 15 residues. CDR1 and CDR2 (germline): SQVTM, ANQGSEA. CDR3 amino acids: CSVVDPGQEIDEQYF. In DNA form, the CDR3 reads TGCAGCGTTGTCGACCCGGGACAGGAGATCGACGAGCAGTACTTC.